Listed here is a single TCR beta chain. Its antigen is not identified. This table comes from immunoSEQ multiplex PCR, and its TCRdb copy is limited to in-frame clones, with some not included. The sample has around 200,000 clones, about 66% seen once. This entry is derived from a study of shared clonotypes between healthy human individuals. Germline loops: CDR1 SGHKS, CDR2 YYEKEE (reference sequence). This CDR3 comprises 15 residues. V lost 3 bases to trimming and J lost 1 base; unmatched junction nucleotides: 4. Overall study results and limits: Clonotypes which were not shared had lower generation probabilities than clonotypes that all four donors shared. Clonotype sharing across a few donors was observed for about 5.5% of naive CD4 clonotypes. Rarefaction demonstrated incomplete sorted-subset sequencing despite large depth.

This rearrangement joins TRBV5-5 to TRBJ1-1, with 9 bases aligning to TRBD1. Input material: memory CD4+ T cells sorted from blood. Subset reported: CD45RA-negative fraction. The TCR sequence derives from a man aged 25-40 years in good health. In DNA form, the CDR3 reads TGTGCCAGCAGCTGGGGGACAGGGAGGAACACTGAAGCTTTCTTT. It encodes CASSWGTGRNTEAFF. The entire variable domain, with the rest obtained from reference TRBV5-5 and TRBJ1-1, is as follows: DAGVTQSPTHLIKTRGQQVTLRCSPISGHKSVSWYQQVLGQGPQFIFQYYEKEERGRGNFPDRFSARQFPNYSSELNVNALLLGDSALYLCASSWGTGRNTEAFFGQGTRLTVV.